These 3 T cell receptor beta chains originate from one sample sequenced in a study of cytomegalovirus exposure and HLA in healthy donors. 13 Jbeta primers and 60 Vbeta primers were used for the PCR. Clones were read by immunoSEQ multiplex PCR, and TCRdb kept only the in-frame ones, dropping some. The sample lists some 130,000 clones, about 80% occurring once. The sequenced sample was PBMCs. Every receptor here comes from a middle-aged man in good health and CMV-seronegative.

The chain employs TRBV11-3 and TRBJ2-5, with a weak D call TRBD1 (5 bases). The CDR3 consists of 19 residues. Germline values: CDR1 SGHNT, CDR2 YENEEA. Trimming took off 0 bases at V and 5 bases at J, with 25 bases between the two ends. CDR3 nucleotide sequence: TGTGCCAGCAGCTTAGATTTGCCCCTACACTCAGGGTATCGGGAGACCCAGTACTTC. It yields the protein CASSLDLPLHSGYRETQYF.

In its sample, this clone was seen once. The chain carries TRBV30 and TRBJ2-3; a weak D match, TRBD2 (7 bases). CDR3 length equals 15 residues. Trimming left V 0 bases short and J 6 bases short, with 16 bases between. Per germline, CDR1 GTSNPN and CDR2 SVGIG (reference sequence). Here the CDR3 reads CAWSVRGGAGDTQYF. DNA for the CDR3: TGTGCCTGGAGTGTCCGAGGGGGGGCCGGGGATACGCAGTATTTT.

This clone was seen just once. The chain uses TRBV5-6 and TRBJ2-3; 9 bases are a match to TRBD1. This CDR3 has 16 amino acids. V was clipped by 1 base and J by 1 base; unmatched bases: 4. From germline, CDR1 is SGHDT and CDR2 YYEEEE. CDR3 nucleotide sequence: TGTGCCAGCAGCTTGAGCAGGACAGGGGGCACAGATACGCAGTATTTT. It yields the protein CASSLSRTGGTDTQYF.